This T cell receptor beta chain was retrieved from a study of radiotherapy plus CTLA-4 blockade in lung cancer. Regarding the study as a whole: Blood-borne expansion of tumor-derived TCR clones followed radiotherapy plus ipilimumab. The authors reported that early blood T cell clone dynamics, with interferon-beta, best predicted response.

CTLA-4 blockade with ipilimumab, together with focal radiation, was given to patients with chemo-refractory metastatic non-small-cell lung cancer. The CDR3 is 12 residues long. Germline V gene lookup returns CDR1 MNHEY and CDR2 SVGAGI. Trimming took off 7 bases at V and 11 bases at J, with 15 bases between the two ends. Clones were sequenced by immunoSEQ multiplex PCR, and TCRdb holds only the in-frame ones, with some missing. The profile shows about 90,000 clones, around 81% of them singletons. Points on this clone: What it recognizes is unknown.

The chain recombines TRBV6-5 with TRBJ2-1; D remains unclear. The receptor's source is a human donor with non-small cell lung cancer that progressed on radiotherapy plus ipilimumab. Source: peripheral blood, taken from a patient treated with radiotherapy plus ipilimumab. CDR3 nucleotides: TGTGCCAGCACCCCGGACGGAATCAAGCAGTTCTTC. Protein: CASTPDGIKQFF.